This TCR beta chain was identified in a study of cytomegalovirus exposure and HLA in healthy donors (dated by TCRdb to about 2017). Describing the broader study: In an earlier analysis of 550 to 750 of the donors, approximately 300 Gb of sequence data and 117 million unique TCR beta sequences from approximately 180 million T cells were reported. Every discovery cohort repertoire had been produced on one sequencing platform. An earlier analysis of 587 of the donors applied high-throughput TCR beta sequencing to assess whether each TCR beta V gene segment acted as functional or pseudogenic. To study patterns of TCR occurrence, a later analysis re-analyzed previously published TCR beta repertoires from 600 to 750 donors and added high-resolution HLA genotyping. Among the approximately 400 genotyped donors, approximately 81% belonged to the genetic ancestry cluster associated with self-reported Caucasian donors. In addition to the first cohort of around 670 subjects, a separate validation cohort of 100 to 150 different subjects was used. Alongside the repertoire data, information on donor age, sex, ethnicity and CMV serostatus was compiled. To predict cytomegalovirus infection status, the study brought together high-throughput TCR immunosequencing, statistical association of individual TCRs with disease status, and machine learning. HLA typing covered class I and class II loci at four-digit resolution. On average, roughly 250,000 unique TCR beta nucleotide sequences were sequenced per donor among 398 genotyped donors of the cohort, with 15% to 20% of those sequences being non-productive. Approximately 330 gigabases of sequencing data and approximately 91 million unique TCR sequences made up an early release that covered around 640 HLA-typed donors. Using immunosequencing, the study profiled T cell repertoires from approximately 700 subjects and related those repertoires to cytomegalovirus serostatus. Typing coverage differed by locus: A, B, C, DRB1 and DQB1 were typed in about 620-640 donors, DQA1 in about 550, DPA1 in 606, and DPB1 in roughly 450. A few DR-DQ haplotypes were treated as single units for association and clustering because of strong linkage in the cohort. The later analysis used no new phenotypic data to find candidate immune exposures, relying instead on TCR beta sequences and their occurrence across donors. The study was designed to test whether signatures of past pathogen exposure could be identified by cataloging public T cell receptors. In a later genetic analysis, genome-wide SNP genotypes for about three fifths of the roughly 670 donors were used, and that subset was treated as a discovery cohort.

The library came from the immunoSEQ multiplex PCR assay. The multiplex PCR relied on a mix of 60 forward primers for TCR Vbeta segments and 13 reverse primers for TCR Jbeta segments. The CDR3 region of rearranged TCR beta genes was amplified from genomic DNA by a multiplex PCR assay. The amplified TCR beta libraries were sequenced on the Illumina HiSeq System as 87-base-pair reads. As for how the authors treated the data: Across the 700 or so repertoires, a later analysis counted roughly 77 million unique TCR beta chains, some 11 million of which were shared by at least two donors. Raw reads were error-corrected and collapsed into unique sequences by a nearest-neighbor algorithm in which closely related sequences were merged to remove PCR and sequencing errors. CDR3 sequences were aligned to IMGT reference sequences to assign V, D and J gene segments. Each retained sequence needed at least a six-nucleotide match to both a V gene segment and a J gene segment. A rearrangement counted as productive if the CDR3 had no stop codons and remained in frame with V and J, and every other rearrangement counted as non-productive. Following IMGT convention, CDR3 was defined as the stretch from the second conserved V-encoded cysteine up to the conserved J-encoded phenylalanine. The earlier analysis of 500 to 600 of the donors excluded sequences that lacked an unambiguous match to a single V gene segment. In an earlier analysis of 450 to 700 of the donors, V segments were called functional above 56.7% productive rearrangements and were called segregating when the between-donor standard deviation exceeded 5%. A statistical classification framework was built for diagnosing cytomegalovirus status from the catalog of TCR beta chain sequences. In a later analysis, TCR nucleotide sequences were compared against IMGT/GENE-DB human TR gene sequences so that V and J genes could be assigned. Using the TCRdist pipeline, a later analysis assigned CDR3 sequences along with most-parsimonious VDJ recombination scenarios. A later analysis defined each TCR beta chain by its CDR3 amino acid sequence plus V-gene family, and excluded reads lacking a unique V-gene family. A later analysis removed 592 highly shared, low-generation-probability nucleotide sequences to deal with suspected cross-contamination and a sequencing artifact. In a later analysis, a clonal expansion index was calculated for each public chain from normalized within-repertoire ranks of inferred template counts. In a later analysis, generation probabilities were computed using a VDJ recombination model fitted to out-of-frame rearrangements, and the results were checked against IGoR. In a later analysis, hypergeometric tests were used to score TCR-TCR, TCR-HLA and TCR-CMV co-occurrence, with a repertoire-size bias correction applied to TCR pairs. A later analysis estimated false discovery rates by permuting HLA or CMV assignments 20 times. In a later analysis, co-occurring TCRs were grouped using DBSCAN, and TCRdist sequence similarity was added for clustering within HLA-allele-positive subsets. For co-occurrence clustering, repertoires with fewer than 30,000 or more than 120,000 public chains were excluded, along with 4 to 6 repertoires with anomalous nucleotide sharing. TCRdb carries this immuneACCESS record with in-frame sequences only. Its versions omit some clonotypes, under half of them owing to an unresolved V gene in the studies checked, with the rest unexplained. V and J calls and clone size are as listed in that table; D and trimming were resolved from the DNA. This sample is represented by roughly 150,000 clones; 65% to 80% of them were singletons. Roughly an eighth of the sample is in the top ten clones.

The germline V gene encodes CDR1 SGHTA and CDR2 FQGNSA. The CDR3 covers 15 residues, taking in both the cysteine and the phenylalanine. CDR3 DNA only is kept here, 45 bases in frame from base 1. The V end loses 5 bases and the J end loses 2 bases, and a stretch of 16 bases separates them. About this clone: The antigen this receptor binds is unknown. No per-base quality is available; no much larger clone lies one base away.

The cohort was made up of approximately 670 healthy bone marrow donors. All cohort members were sampled while nominally healthy, although unrecorded immune exposures were likely present. The donor tested CMV seropositive, placing the donor among the 310 or so seropositive members of the cohort. Every donor gave a peripheral blood sample, and the peripheral blood mononuclear cells from that sample were used for TCR beta sequencing. Genomic DNA extraction from the blood cell samples was performed with the Qiagen DNeasy Blood Extraction Kit. What the study reported, not specific to this receptor: The authors suggested that the approach could potentially be extended to other disease states and immunological phenotypes. Immune exposure information for the cohort was limited to CMV serostatus. According to a later analysis, most CMV-associated TCR beta chains appeared to be HLA-restricted, and the HLA associations seemed to be driven largely by CMV exposure. An association between a missense DCLRE1C variant and V-gene and J-gene trimming of TCR beta chains was found in a later genetic analysis and replicated in an independent cohort. Linkage disequilibrium might explain the correlated functional status among segregating V segments, but an unknown experimental factor could not be excluded. An earlier analysis of approximately 590 of the donors showed that most TCR beta V segments appeared in productive rearrangements either about 87% or about 30% of the time, which broadly matched IMGT annotations. Because the 87-base-pair reads could not distinguish some IMGT-functional V segments, including TRBV6-2 and TRBV6-3, those segments were excluded. Compared with the 666-donor mean, donors in an Asian-associated ancestry cluster had fewer N-insertions in productive TCRs, according to a later genetic analysis. In a later analysis, HLA-associated TCR beta chains were found to be more clonally expanded and to have lower generation probabilities than equally common non-associated chains. In both the original and validation cohorts, the classifier was reported to diagnose cytomegalovirus status with high specificity and sensitivity. Because counts were too low, about 18 rarely observed V segments, including chromosome 9 orphons, were left out of the earlier analysis of some 640 of the donors. The sequencing pipeline was judged likely to have produced a cluster of highly shared sequence variants as a technical artifact. This cohort had only TCR beta chains sequenced, and the lack of alpha or paired-chain data limited which features could be detected. A further reported finding was that TCR beta sequences accurately predicted the HLA-A and HLA-B alleles for most subjects in the first cohort. Several of the top co-occurrence clusters appeared to be linked to parvovirus B19, influenza, CMV and Epstein-Barr virus, according to a later analysis. When HLA alleles, especially DR and DQ, strongly co-occurred, TCR associations were difficult to assign to individual alleles. According to a later analysis, TCR association rates differed among HLA loci, with DRB1 alleles showing the most associated TCRs and HLA-C alleles showing the fewest. While some public TCRs were present in many individuals, most TCR sequences turned up only very rarely across donors. Roughly uniform sequencing depth across donors was assumed in presence/absence analyses, although this assumption may not hold. In vitro tests confirmed that a few of the cytomegalovirus-associated TCR beta chains recognize cytomegalovirus antigens. Because HLA typing was unavailable for some donors at each locus, only the typed subset was used in association tests. The study listed approximately 150 TCR beta chains as associated with cytomegalovirus. Specific HLA alleles were associated with more than 15,000 TCR beta sequences at a false discovery rate of 0.05 in a later analysis.

Sequencing was done on a sample of PBMCs. This receptor was identified in a man in his forties in good health and CMV-seropositive. Here the chain combines TRBV7-2 and TRBJ2-7; tentative D gene TRBD1, with 6 bases matching. The bases read TGTGCCAGCAGCCTAACTCCGGGACACCCCTACGAGCAGTACTTC. The encoded protein is CASSLTPGHPYEQYF.